This T cell receptor (beta chain) is from a study of metastatic and nonmetastatic thyroid tumors. Study as a whole: Where malignant and benign thyroid patients were concerned, repertoires were compared across blood and tumor or nodule tissue.

About this clone: What it binds is unknown.

No treatment of any kind had been given to any patient before thyroid surgery. The length of the CDR3 is 16 residues. Between the trimmed V and J ends, which lost 4 bases and 0 bases, there was a span of 14 bases. Looked up from germline, CDR1 is SGHRS and CDR2 is YFSETQ. Per the original data handling: Using the CDR3 differences seen across clinicopathological groups, the authors built a distant-metastasis classifier for papillary thyroid cancer, which was meant to discriminate distant-metastatic patients. TCRdb re-called clones via MiXCR from the PCR reads. The V and J calls reflect TCRdb's pipeline rather than the authors' work. The data show 20,000 or so clones, 25% to 35% seen once. Whole-study findings and limits: When malignant thyroid tumors were compared with benign nodules, TCR beta diversity was reportedly significantly higher in the malignant tumors. This held in both blood and tumor samples.

This rearrangement joins TRBV5-1 to TRBJ1-3; D is possibly TRBD1 (6 bases). Sequencing used tumor tissue. The sequence was collected from a female donor with papillary thyroid cancer or a benign thyroid nodule (not recorded which). Some clones in this sample may be carry-over from other donors' samples. The CDR3 bases are TGCGCCAGCAGCGACCTGGACAGAGGCTCTGGAAACACCATATATTTT. This gives the protein CASSDLDRGSGNTIYF. The full variable domain, completed using reference TRBV5-1 and TRBJ1-3, is KAGVTQTPRYLIKTRGQQVTLSCSPISGHRSVSWYQQTPGQGLQFLFEYFSETQRNKGNFPGRFSGRQFSNSRSEMNVSTLELGDSALYLCASSDLDRGSGNTIYFGEGSWLTVV.